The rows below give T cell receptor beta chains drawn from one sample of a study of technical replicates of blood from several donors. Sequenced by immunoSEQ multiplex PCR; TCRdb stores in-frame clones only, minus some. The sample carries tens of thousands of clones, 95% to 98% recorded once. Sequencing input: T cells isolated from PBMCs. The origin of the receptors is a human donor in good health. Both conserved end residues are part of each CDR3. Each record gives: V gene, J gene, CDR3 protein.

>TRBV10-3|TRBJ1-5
CAISESRQGVGNQPQHF
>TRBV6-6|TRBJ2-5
CASSYGGGFETQYF
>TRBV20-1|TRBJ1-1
CSARAGIAFF
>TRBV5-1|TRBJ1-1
CASSPGQGNTEAFF
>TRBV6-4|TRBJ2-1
CASSREGSGAYNEQFF
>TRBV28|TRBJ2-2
CASSLRPGRTGELFF
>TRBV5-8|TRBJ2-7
CASSDRVRYYEQYF
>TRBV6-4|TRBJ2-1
CATSTRSYNEQFF
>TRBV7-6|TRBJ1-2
CASSLEAGAGGYTF
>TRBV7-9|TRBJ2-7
CASSSGTSGVSPAYEQYF
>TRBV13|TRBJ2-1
CASSLRGRNEQFF
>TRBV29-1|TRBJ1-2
CSVEGQEYGYTF
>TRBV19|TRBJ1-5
CASSIDMAENQPQHF
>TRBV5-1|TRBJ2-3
CASTPRPGLAGERIDTQYF
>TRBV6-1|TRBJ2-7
CASSDRTGVEEQYF
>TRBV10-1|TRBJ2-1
CASSYSGSPDNEQFF
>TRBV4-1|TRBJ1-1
CASADLLTGSSEAFF
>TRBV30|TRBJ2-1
CAWSAWTGNNEQFF
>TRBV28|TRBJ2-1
CASRTRLAGVYNEQFF
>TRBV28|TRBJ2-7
CASRTRGLVLDEQYF
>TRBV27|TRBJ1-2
CASSLSTGYGYTF
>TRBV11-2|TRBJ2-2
CASSLDRVFSRGRTTGELFF
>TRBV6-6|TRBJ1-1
CASKQARDYTEAFF
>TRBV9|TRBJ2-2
CASSGALNTGELFF
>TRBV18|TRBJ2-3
CASSPFAGFVEGQDTDTQYF
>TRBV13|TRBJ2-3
CASSLETADTQYF
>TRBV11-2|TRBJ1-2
CASSYNRGSDGYTF
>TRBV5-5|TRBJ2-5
CASSLPLGLAGRETQYF
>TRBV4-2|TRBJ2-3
CASSHPGGGIPDTQYF
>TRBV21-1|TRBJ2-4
CASSDTGLKNIQYF
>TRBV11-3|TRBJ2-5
CASSLGRQGEETQYF
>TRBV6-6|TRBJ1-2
CASSLLDGYTF
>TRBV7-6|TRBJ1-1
CASSFSGRGRANTEAFF
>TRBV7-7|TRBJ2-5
CASSSMGFPSQETQYF
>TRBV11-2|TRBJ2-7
CASSFRQGYGEQYF
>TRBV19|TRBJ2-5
CASRDPGQSQETQYF
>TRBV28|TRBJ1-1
CASSLSGQGGENTEAFF
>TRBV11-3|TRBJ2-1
CASSVFPGQGAENEQFF
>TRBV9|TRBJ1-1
CASSEQPGTEAFF
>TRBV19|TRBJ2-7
CASSIPDREDYEQYF
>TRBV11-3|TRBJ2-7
CASSLSGGLSYEQYF
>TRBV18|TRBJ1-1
CASSLGRQANTEAFF
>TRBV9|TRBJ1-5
CASSWGGGDNQPQHF
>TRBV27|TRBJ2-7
CASGDRVYEQYF
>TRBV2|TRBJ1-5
CASGGGNQPQHF
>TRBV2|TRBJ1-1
CASSQNTEAFF
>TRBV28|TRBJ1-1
CASILNRGNTEAFF
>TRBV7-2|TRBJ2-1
CASSLAGTGHPYNEQFF
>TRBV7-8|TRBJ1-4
CASSPGGGGSRERDEKLFF
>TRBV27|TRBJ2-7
CASSHRGNIGYEQYF
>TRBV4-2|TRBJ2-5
CASSQLLGETQYF
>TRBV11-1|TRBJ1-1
CASGATGANTEAFF
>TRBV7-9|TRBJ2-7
CASSLRDWMRGPSSYEQYF
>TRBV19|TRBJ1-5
CASSAGLTGGFNQPQHF
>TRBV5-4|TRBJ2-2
CASSRPGQGLAGELFF
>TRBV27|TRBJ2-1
CASSPRVLAGGVNEQFF
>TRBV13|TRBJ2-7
CASSLGNYEQYF